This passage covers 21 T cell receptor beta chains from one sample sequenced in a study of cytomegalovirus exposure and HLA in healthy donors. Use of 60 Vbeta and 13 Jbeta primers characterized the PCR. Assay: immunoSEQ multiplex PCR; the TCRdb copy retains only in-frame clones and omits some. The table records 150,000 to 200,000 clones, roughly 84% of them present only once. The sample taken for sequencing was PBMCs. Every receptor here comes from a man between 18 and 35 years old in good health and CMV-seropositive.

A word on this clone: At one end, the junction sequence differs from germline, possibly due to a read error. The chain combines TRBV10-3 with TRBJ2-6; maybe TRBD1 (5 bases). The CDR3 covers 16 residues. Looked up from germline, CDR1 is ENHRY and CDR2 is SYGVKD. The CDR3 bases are TGTGCCATCAGTGACCCAGGGTACTCTGGGGCCAACGGCCTGACTTTC. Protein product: CAISDPGYSGANGLTF.

The CDR3 DNA is TGTGCCAGCAGTGAACCCAGACATAGCAATCAGCCCCAGCATTTT. Amino acid sequence: CASSEPRHSNQPQHF. This chain uses TRBV6-1 with TRBJ1-5; D unresolved. CDR3 length equals 15 residues. CDR1 MNHNS and CDR2 SASEGT come from the germline V gene. V gave up 2 bases and J gave up 0 bases, with 8 bases separating them.

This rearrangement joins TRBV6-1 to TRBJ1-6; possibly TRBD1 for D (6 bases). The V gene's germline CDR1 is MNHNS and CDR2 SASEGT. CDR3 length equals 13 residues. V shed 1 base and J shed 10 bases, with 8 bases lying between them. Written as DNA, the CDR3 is TGTGCCAGCAGTGAAGACAGGGAATCACCCCTCCACTTT. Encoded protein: CASSEDRESPLHF.

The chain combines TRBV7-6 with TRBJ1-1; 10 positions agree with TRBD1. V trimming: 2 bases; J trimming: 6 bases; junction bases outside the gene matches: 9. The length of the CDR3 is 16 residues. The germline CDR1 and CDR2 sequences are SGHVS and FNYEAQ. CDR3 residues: CASSLLGDRGLAEAFF. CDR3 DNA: TGTGCCAGCAGCTTATTGGGGGACAGGGGTCTCGCTGAAGCTTTCTTT.

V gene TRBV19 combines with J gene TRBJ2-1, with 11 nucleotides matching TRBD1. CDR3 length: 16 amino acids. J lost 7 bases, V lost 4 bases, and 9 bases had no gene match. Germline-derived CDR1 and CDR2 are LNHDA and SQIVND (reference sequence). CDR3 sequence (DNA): TGTGCCAGTAGTACCCGGACAGGGGGCTTAATAAATGAGCAGTTCTTC. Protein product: CASSTRTGGLINEQFF.

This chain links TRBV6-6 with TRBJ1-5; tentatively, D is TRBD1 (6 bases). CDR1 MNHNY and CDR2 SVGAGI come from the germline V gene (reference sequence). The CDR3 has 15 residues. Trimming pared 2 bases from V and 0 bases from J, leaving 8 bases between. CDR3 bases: TGTGCCAGCAGTTACCAGGGACATAGCAATCAGCCCCAGCATTTT. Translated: CASSYQGHSNQPQHF.

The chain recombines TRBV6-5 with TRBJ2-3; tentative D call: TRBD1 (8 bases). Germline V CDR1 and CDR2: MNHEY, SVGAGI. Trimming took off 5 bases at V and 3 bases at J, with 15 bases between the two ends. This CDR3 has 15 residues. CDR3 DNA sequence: TGTGCCAGCAGTCGCACAGGGGGGGTTACAGATACGCAGTATTTT. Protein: CASSRTGGVTDTQYF.

CDR3 coding DNA: TGTGCCAGCAGTTCCTTGGCGCAGGGGAGCTCCTACAATGAGCAGTTCTTC. Translating it yields CASSSLAQGSSYNEQFF. The chain is built from TRBV27 and TRBJ2-1, with a possible D match to TRBD1 (6 bases). The CDR3 spans 17 residues. The germline CDR1 and CDR2 sequences are MNHEY and SMNVEV (reference sequence). V was shortened by 4 bases and J by 0 bases, with 16 bases between the two germline ends.

The chain's CDR3 is CASSFSGGQTQYF. The CDR3 nucleotides read TGTGCCAGCAGCTTCTCAGGGGGCCAGACCCAGTACTTC. The V and J genes are TRBV7-3 and TRBJ2-5, with 8 positions matching TRBD1. The CDR3 is made up of 13 amino acids. Trimming cost V 3 bases and J 6 bases; bases outside gene matches: 3. In germline, CDR1 is SGHTA, CDR2 FQGTGA. Complete variable domain (other parts from reference TRBV7-3 and TRBJ2-5): GAGVSQTPSNKVTEKGKYVELRCDPISGHTALYWYRQSLGQGPEFLIYFQGTGAADDSGLPNDRFFAVRPEGSVSTLKIQRTERGDSAVYLCASSFSGGQTQYFGPGTRLLVL.

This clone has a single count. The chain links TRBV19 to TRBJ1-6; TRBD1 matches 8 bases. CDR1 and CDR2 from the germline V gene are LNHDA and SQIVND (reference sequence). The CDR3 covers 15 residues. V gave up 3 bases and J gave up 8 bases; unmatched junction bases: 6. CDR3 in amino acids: CASSMGGTGYSPLHF. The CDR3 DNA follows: TGTGCCAGTAGTATGGGTGGGACAGGTTATTCACCCCTCCACTTT.

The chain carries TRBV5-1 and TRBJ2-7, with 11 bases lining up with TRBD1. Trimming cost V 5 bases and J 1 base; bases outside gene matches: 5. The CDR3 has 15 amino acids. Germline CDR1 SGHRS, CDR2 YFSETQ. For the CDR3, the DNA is TGCGCCAGCAGGGGGACAGGGGGGAGGTCCTACGAGCAGTACTTC. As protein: CASRGTGGRSYEQYF.

The CDR3 reads CASSLDRTNYEQYF. In DNA, the CDR3 is TGCGCCAGCAGCTTGGACAGGACAAACTACGAGCAGTACTTC. V and J are TRBV5-1 and TRBJ2-7, with D possibly TRBD1 on 5 matching bases. There are 14 residues in the CDR3. The germline V gene has CDR1 SGHRS and CDR2 YFSETQ. Trimming left V 0 bases short and J 3 bases short, with 10 bases between.

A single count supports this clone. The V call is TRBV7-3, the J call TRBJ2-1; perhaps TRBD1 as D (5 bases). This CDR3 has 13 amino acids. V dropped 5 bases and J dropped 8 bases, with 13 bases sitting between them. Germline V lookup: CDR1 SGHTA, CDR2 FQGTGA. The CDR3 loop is CASSLSDIDEQFF. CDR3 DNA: TGTGCCAGCAGCCTATCGGACATCGATGAGCAGTTCTTC.

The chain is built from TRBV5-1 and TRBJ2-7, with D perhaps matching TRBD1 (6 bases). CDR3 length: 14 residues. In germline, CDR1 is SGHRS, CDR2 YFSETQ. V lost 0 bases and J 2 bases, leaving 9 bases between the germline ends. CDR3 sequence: CASSLDGTPYEQYF. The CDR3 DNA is TGCGCCAGCAGCTTGGACGGGACACCCTACGAGCAGTACTTC.

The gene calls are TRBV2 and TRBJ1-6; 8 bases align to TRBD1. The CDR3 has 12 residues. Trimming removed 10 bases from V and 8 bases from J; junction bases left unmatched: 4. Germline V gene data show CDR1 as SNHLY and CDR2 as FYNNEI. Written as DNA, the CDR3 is TGTGCCACCGGACAGGGTGATTCACCCCTCCACTTT. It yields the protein CATGQGDSPLHF.

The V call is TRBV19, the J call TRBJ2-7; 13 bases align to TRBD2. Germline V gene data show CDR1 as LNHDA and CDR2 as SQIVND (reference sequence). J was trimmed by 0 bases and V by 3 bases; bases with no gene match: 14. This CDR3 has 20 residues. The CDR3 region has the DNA TGTGCCAGTAGTATGACCTTCTCTTGGGGACTAGCGGGGAGCTCCTACGAGCAGTACTTC. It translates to CASSMTFSWGLAGSSYEQYF.

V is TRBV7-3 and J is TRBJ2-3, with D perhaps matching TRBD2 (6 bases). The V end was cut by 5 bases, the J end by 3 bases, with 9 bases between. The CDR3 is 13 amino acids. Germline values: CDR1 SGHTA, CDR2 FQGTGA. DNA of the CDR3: TGTGCCAGCAGCCACGGGGGTACAGATACGCAGTATTTT. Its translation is CASSHGGTDTQYF.

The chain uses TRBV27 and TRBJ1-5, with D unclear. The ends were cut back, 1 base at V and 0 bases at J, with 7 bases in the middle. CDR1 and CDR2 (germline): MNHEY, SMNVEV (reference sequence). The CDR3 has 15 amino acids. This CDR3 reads CASSLCRGSNQPQHF. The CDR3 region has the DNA TGTGCCAGCAGTTTATGCCGCGGTAGCAATCAGCCCCAGCATTTT.

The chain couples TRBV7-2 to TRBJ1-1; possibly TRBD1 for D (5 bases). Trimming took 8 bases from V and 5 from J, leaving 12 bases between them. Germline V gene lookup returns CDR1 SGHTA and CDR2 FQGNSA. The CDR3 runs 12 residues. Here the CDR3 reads CASDNRGTEAFF. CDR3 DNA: TGTGCCAGCGATAATCGGGGGACTGAAGCTTTCTTT.

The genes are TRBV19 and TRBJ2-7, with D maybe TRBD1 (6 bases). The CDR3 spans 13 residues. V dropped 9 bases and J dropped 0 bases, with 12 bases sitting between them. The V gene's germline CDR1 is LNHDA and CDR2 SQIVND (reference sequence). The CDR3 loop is CASRDTFSYEQYF. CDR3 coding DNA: TGTGCCAGCCGGGACACTTTCTCCTACGAGCAGTACTTC.

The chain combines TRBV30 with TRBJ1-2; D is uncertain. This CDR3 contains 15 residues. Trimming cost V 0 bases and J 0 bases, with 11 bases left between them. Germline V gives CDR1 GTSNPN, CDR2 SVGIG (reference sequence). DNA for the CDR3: TGTGCCTGGAGTGTGGGCCCCGCTACTAACTATGGCTACACCTTC. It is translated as CAWSVGPATNYGYTF.